What follows describes a single TCR beta chain. The data are from a study of T cells expressing NK-cell markers. Germline lookup yields CDR1 SGHDT and CDR2 YYEEEE. The CDR3 length is 17 residues. TCRdb reprocessed the 5' RACE reads; each CDR3 protein has one entry and no DNA is given. This listing includes 440,000 or so distinct CDR3 sequences. The rearrangement joins TRBV5-6 to TRBJ2-2. Sequencing was carried out using blood T cells: a sorted CD56 or NKG2C T cell subset, CD4+ or CD8+ T cells, or bulk PBMC T cells (not recorded which). The receptor was isolated from a woman aged 18 to 75 in good health. Here the CDR3 reads CASSLDRTSANTGELFF. Supplemented by reference TRBV5-6 and TRBJ2-2, the full variable domain reads DAGVTQSPTHLIKTRGQQVTLRCSPKSGHDTVSWYQQALGQGPQFIFQYYEEEERQRGNFPDRFSGHQFPNYSSELNVNALLLGDSALYLCASSLDRTSANTGELFFGEGSRLTVL.